A selection of T cell receptor beta chains follows, all from one sample in a study of blood T cell repertoires in COVID-19. Profiled with immunoSEQ multiplex PCR; TCRdb holds only in-frame clones, not every one. The sample has 250,000 to 300,000 clones; approximately 80% are singletons. Sequencing used PBMCs or T cells enriched from blood (not recorded which). The receptor source for this set is a man aged 35 to 55 who had been exposed to COVID-19. The conserved cysteine and the conserved F or W are not part of the CDR3 here. D genes are given only for firm matches.

d_call: NA
j_call: TRBJ2-3
v_call: TRBV7-2
cdr3_aa: ASSLGGLTGVERY

d_call: NA
j_call: TRBJ1-5
v_call: TRBV29-1
cdr3_aa: SVVEAGGNQPQH

d_call: NA
j_call: TRBJ2-7
v_call: TRBV6-5
cdr3_aa: ASSWRATGGYEQY

d_call: TRBD1
j_call: TRBJ1-6
v_call: TRBV6-5
cdr3_aa: ASSRWTGQGVPLH

d_call: NA
j_call: TRBJ1-3
v_call: TRBV5-6
cdr3_aa: ASSLGTRGANTIY

d_call: TRBD2
j_call: TRBJ2-1
v_call: TRBV5-1
cdr3_aa: ASSLGLAGGFEQF

d_call: NA
j_call: TRBJ2-1
v_call: TRBV7-9
cdr3_aa: ASSLIATSYNEQF

d_call: TRBD1
j_call: TRBJ2-7
v_call: TRBV5-1
cdr3_aa: ASSRTDRSYEQY

d_call: NA
j_call: TRBJ2-7
v_call: TRBV11-3
cdr3_aa: ASSFNYRAEQY

d_call: TRBD2
j_call: TRBJ2-1
v_call: TRBV9
cdr3_aa: ASSVGGAGDYNEQF

d_call: TRBD2
j_call: TRBJ2-7
v_call: TRBV4-2
cdr3_aa: ASSQETPTGGAYEQY

d_call: NA
j_call: TRBJ1-1
v_call: TRBV30
cdr3_aa: AWRGAGLNTEAF

d_call: NA
j_call: TRBJ2-6
v_call: TRBV5-1
cdr3_aa: ASSRQTVGSGANVLT

d_call: TRBD2
j_call: TRBJ2-7
v_call: TRBV18
cdr3_aa: ASSPGLAGKDEQY

d_call: NA
j_call: TRBJ1-2
v_call: TRBV29-1
cdr3_aa: SVEDSEYYGYT

d_call: TRBD1
j_call: TRBJ1-2
v_call: TRBV13
cdr3_aa: ASSWGQGGYT

d_call: TRBD2
j_call: TRBJ2-4
v_call: TRBV19
cdr3_aa: ASRLVTGGTDIQY

d_call: NA
j_call: TRBJ2-7
v_call: TRBV11-2
cdr3_aa: ASSAEGYEQY

d_call: TRBD2
j_call: TRBJ2-5
v_call: TRBV7-8
cdr3_aa: ASSLEGSGRGTQY

d_call: TRBD1
j_call: TRBJ2-7
v_call: TRBV18
cdr3_aa: ASSPGQGLYEQY

d_call: NA
j_call: TRBJ1-5
v_call: TRBV2
cdr3_aa: ASTQGTTNQPQH

d_call: NA
j_call: TRBJ2-3
v_call: TRBV7-6
cdr3_aa: ASSLNGAPDTQY

d_call: TRBD1
j_call: TRBJ2-4
v_call: TRBV5-6
cdr3_aa: ASSLVGGQGSDIQY

d_call: TRBD2
j_call: TRBJ2-7
v_call: TRBV7-9
cdr3_aa: ASSNTGTTSPFEQY

d_call: NA
j_call: TRBJ2-3
v_call: TRBV9
cdr3_aa: ASSPQRATDTQY

d_call: TRBD1
j_call: TRBJ2-3
v_call: TRBV7-3
cdr3_aa: ASSLDPQRGPDTDTQY

d_call: NA
j_call: TRBJ1-6
v_call: TRBV27
cdr3_aa: ASRSSYNSPLH

d_call: NA
j_call: TRBJ2-5
v_call: TRBV9
cdr3_aa: ASSVGFSKQETQY